These 26 T cell receptor beta chains were sequenced from one sample in a study of blood T cells in healthy people across ages. A second PCR, run for about 7 to 11 cycles, used a sample-barcoded 5' primer plus a J-beta primer mix. TCRdb ran MiXCR on the 5' RACE reads and lists one entry per CDR3 protein. The sample consists of hundreds of thousands of distinct CDR3 sequences, over 40% of them appearing once. Input material: blood. Receptor source: a woman older than 75 in good health.

CDR3 loop: CSVPPAGEKGYTF. The CDR3, as DNA: TGCAGCGTCCCCCCGGCAGGGGAGAAGGGCTACACCTTC. V usage is TRBV29-1 and J usage is TRBJ1-2, with D possibly matching TRBD1 (6 bases). Trimming pared 6 bases from V and 8 bases from J, leaving 19 bases between. CDR1 is SQVTM, CDR2 ANQGSEA, per germline. The CDR3 is 13 amino acids. Supplemented by reference TRBV29-1 and TRBJ1-2, the full variable domain reads SAVISQKPSRDICQRGTSLTIQCQVDSQVTMMFWYRQQPGQSLTLIATANQGSEATYESGFVIDKFPISRPNLTFSTLTVSNMSPEDSSIYLCSVPPAGEKGYTFGSGTRLTVV.

This clonotype was seen at least ten times. The chain combines TRBV5-1 with TRBJ2-1, with unresolved D. Germline V lookup: CDR1 SGHRS, CDR2 YFSETQ. This CDR3 is built from 15 residues. Trimming left V 0 bases short and J 1 base short, with 8 bases between. CDR3: CASSLGALSYNEQFF. The CDR3 DNA follows: TGCGCCAGCAGCTTGGGGGCACTATCCTACAATGAGCAGTTCTTC.

The chain is built from TRBV20-1 and TRBJ2-7; perhaps TRBD2 as D (5 bases). Germline CDR1 DFQATT, CDR2 SNEGSKA (reference sequence). The CDR3 contains 12 residues. V was shortened by 3 bases and J by 5 bases, with 11 bases between the two germline ends. Here the CDR3 reads CSASVTGNEQYF. The CDR3 bases are TGCAGTGCTAGCGTCACGGGGAACGAGCAGTACTTC.

The CDR3 sequence is CASSQVQIPGFVGETQYF. DNA of the CDR3: TGTGCCAGCAGCCAAGTTCAGATTCCCGGGTTCGTAGGAGAGACCCAGTACTTC. This sequence joins TRBV4-2 and TRBJ2-5; D is undetermined. Between the trimmed V and J ends, which lost 1 base and 4 bases, there was a span of 22 bases. This CDR3 is 18 amino acids long. CDR1 LGHNA and CDR2 YNFKEQ come from the germline V gene.

This clonotype was detected many times. This chain joins TRBV11-1 and TRBJ2-3, with TRBD2 matching over 7 bases. The CDR3 is 14 amino acids. Germline V lookup: CDR1 SGHAT, CDR2 FQDESV (reference sequence). The ends lost 0 bases at V and 4 bases at J; junction bases unmatched: 1. CDR3 in amino acids: CASSLAGGSDTQYF. The CDR3 nucleotides are TGTGCCAGCAGCTTAGCGGGGGGGTCAGATACGCAGTATTTT.

This clonotype was picked up many times. The chain uses TRBV7-9 and TRBJ2-5; 11 bases map to TRBD2. CDR1 SEHNR and CDR2 FQNEAQ come from the germline V gene (reference sequence). Trimming removed 5 bases from V and 2 bases from J; junction bases left unmatched: 7. CDR3 length: 16 residues. The CDR3 coding sequence is TGTGCCAGCAGCCGTGGGACTAGCGGACGTCAAGAGACCCAGTACTTC. Protein: CASSRGTSGRQETQYF.

Regarding this clonotype: A much larger clone lies a single base off, so this may be a read error. V is TRBV5-1 and J is TRBJ2-3; 7 positions match TRBD1. CDR1 SGHRS and CDR2 YFSETQ come from the germline V gene. The length of the CDR3 is 16 residues. CDR3 coding DNA: TGCGCCGGCAGCCCGTTACAGGGGATCGGCACAGATACGCAGTATTTT. It codes for CAGSPLQGIGTDTQYF.

This chain uses TRBV11-2 with TRBJ2-1; tentatively, D is TRBD1 or TRBD2 (5 bases each). From germline, CDR1 is SGHAT and CDR2 FQNNGV. Trimming shortened V by 6 bases and J by 0 bases, and 12 bases separated the two germline ends. The CDR3 has 15 amino acids. The CDR3 loop reads CASRYSGSSYNEQFF. The DNA of the CDR3 is TGTGCCAGCAGGTACTCAGGGAGCTCCTACAATGAGCAGTTCTTC.

This clonotype was counted once. The J gene is TRBJ2-5, the V gene TRBV7-2; no definite D call. V lost 6 bases and J 11 bases, leaving 19 bases between the germline ends. Germline V gives CDR1 SGHTA, CDR2 FQGNSA. The CDR3 extends over 13 amino acids. The CDR3 bases are TGTGCCAGCAGACTGACTCTGCTCAGTGAGCAGTACTTC. Its translation: CASRLTLLSEQYF.

This sequence joins TRBV20-1 and TRBJ1-1; a possible D gene is TRBD1 (5 bases). V was pared by 5 bases and J by 1 base, with 14 bases between. The CDR3 is 14 residues long. Germline V gene lookup returns CDR1 DFQATT and CDR2 SNEGSKA (reference sequence). The CDR3 sequence is CSAVSGGPNTEAFF. CDR3 bases: TGCAGTGCTGTTTCGGGGGGTCCGAACACTGAAGCTTTCTTT.

The genes are TRBV12-3 or TRBV12-4 and TRBJ1-2; D is unresolved. V gave up 6 bases and J gave up 4 bases, with 15 bases separating them. The CDR3 spans 14 residues. Written as DNA, the CDR3 is TGTGCCAGCAGCCCGGACCAGTTCTTCTATGGCTACACCTTC. Translating it yields CASSPDQFFYGYTF.

This clonotype was picked up many times. The DNA of the CDR3 is TGCAGCGCCCCGGTCTCAAGACGGCTGAGCTCCTACAATGAGCAGTTCTTC. Translation gives CSAPVSRRLSSYNEQFF. The chain links TRBV29-1 to TRBJ2-1, with unresolved D. Trimming shortened V by 7 bases and J by 0 bases, and 22 bases separated the two germline ends. This CDR3 spans 17 amino acids. Germline loops: CDR1 SQVTM, CDR2 ANQGSEA.

Comment on this clonotype: This may arise from a read error, as a much more abundant clone is one base away. The genes are TRBV20-1 and TRBJ2-3; 7 bases match TRBD2. Per the germline V gene, CDR1 is DFQATT and CDR2 is SNEGSKA (reference sequence). CDR3 size: 14 residues. V shed 6 bases and J 3 bases; nucleotides not matched to a gene: 9. The CDR3 DNA reads as TGCAGTGCAGAGGCTCGGGGAGGGACAGATACGCAGTATTTT. Encoded protein: CSAEARGGTDTQYF.

The rearrangement joins TRBV29-1 to TRBJ2-4; D might be TRBD1 (5 bases). The CDR3 length is 15 residues. From germline, CDR1 is SQVTM and CDR2 ANQGSEA. Trimming pared 2 bases from V and 0 bases from J, leaving 11 bases between. The DNA of the CDR3 is TGCAGCGTTGAAAGCAGGGCACTAGCCAAAAACATTCAGTACTTC. Its translation: CSVESRALAKNIQYF.

The rearrangement links TRBV12-3 or TRBV12-4 to TRBJ2-3; D is undetermined. V dropped 6 bases and J dropped 2 bases, with 6 bases sitting between them. The CDR3 sequence is 12 residues long. As DNA, the CDR3 is TGTGCCAGCAGACCGATCACAGATACGCAGTATTTT. It yields the protein CASRPITDTQYF.

In DNA form, the CDR3 reads TGTGCCAGCAGGGGAACCGGGACAGGGGTCTACAATGAGCAGTTCTTC. Its translation: CASRGTGTGVYNEQFF. The chain combines TRBV28 with TRBJ2-1, with 10 bases that match TRBD1. CDR1 and CDR2 from the germline V gene are MDHEN and SYDVKM. J lost 3 bases, V lost 6 bases, and 8 bases had no gene match. The CDR3 contains 16 residues.

V gene TRBV12-3 or TRBV12-4 combines with J gene TRBJ1-2; D may be TRBD1 (5 bases). The CDR3 has 14 residues. V was shortened by 8 bases and J by 0 bases, with 13 bases between the two germline ends. This CDR3 is CASRPSGSNYGYTF. CDR3 nucleotide sequence: TGTGCCAGCCGCCCCTCAGGGTCTAACTATGGCTACACCTTC.

Comment on this clonotype: This clone may be a read error of a much larger clone one base away. V and J are TRBV6-4 and TRBJ2-2; TRBD1 or TRBD2 may be the D gene (6 bases each). V lost 3 bases to trimming and J lost 9 bases, with 14 bases between them. There are 14 residues in the CDR3. Germline values: CDR1 MRHNA, CDR2 SNTAGT. For the CDR3, the DNA is TGTGCCAGCAGTGATTCGGTCGGGGGCTGGGAGCTGTTTTTT. It yields the protein CASSDSVGGWELFF.

V usage is TRBV12-3 or TRBV12-4 and J usage is TRBJ2-1; 7 bases line up with TRBD2. The CDR3 length is 14 residues. V shed 9 bases, J shed 4 bases, and the junction held 9 bases outside the gene matches. The CDR3 DNA is TGTGCCAGTTGTGAACGAGCGGGATACAATGAGCAGTTCTTC. Its protein product is CASCERAGYNEQFF.

A few counts support this clonotype. This rearrangement joins TRBV20-1 to TRBJ1-5; D uncertain. V lost 0 bases to trimming and J lost 1 base, with 16 bases between them. Germline values: CDR1 DFQATT, CDR2 SNEGSKA (reference sequence). This CDR3 spans 17 amino acids. The chain's CDR3 is CSARDLESFGSNQPQHF. The CDR3 DNA sequence: TGCAGTGCTAGAGATCTGGAGAGTTTCGGGAGCAATCAGCCCCAGCATTTT.

The rearrangement joins TRBV12-5 to TRBJ2-1, with D perhaps given as TRBD1 or TRBD2 (6 bases each). Per germline, CDR1 LGHNT and CDR2 FRNRAP. V gave up 6 bases and J gave up 2 bases, with 35 bases separating them. This CDR3 is 22 amino acids long. The CDR3 DNA follows: TGTGCTAGTGGCCACCAAGGGGGGCTTGGCTCCGGCGTAGGTCGGCCCTACAATGAGCAGTTCTTC. This gives the protein CASGHQGGLGSGVGRPYNEQFF.

As for this clonotype: This may be a read error, as it is one base from a much larger clone. CDR3 in amino acids: CASSQDAVPTETQYF. In DNA form, the CDR3 reads TGTGCCAGCAGCCAAGATGCGGTACCTACAGAGACCCAGTACTTC. V is TRBV14 and J is TRBJ2-5; D remains ambiguous. V was shortened by 0 bases and J by 4 bases, with 12 bases between the two germline ends. This CDR3 region has 15 residues. Germline V CDR1 and CDR2: SGHDN, FVKESK.

The chain joins TRBV29-1 to TRBJ2-3; D is unresolved. The ends were cut back, 6 bases at V and 4 bases at J, with 11 bases in the middle. CDR1 is SQVTM and CDR2 is ANQGSEA in the germline V gene. The CDR3 extends over 12 amino acids. The CDR3 region is CSVPWSADTQYF. CDR3 nucleotide sequence: TGCAGCGTCCCCTGGTCGGCAGATACGCAGTATTTT.

Worth noting for this clonotype: A much bigger clone sits one base away, suggesting this may be a read error. V and J are TRBV12-3 or TRBV12-4 and TRBJ1-5; 10 nucleotides align to TRBD1. The CDR3 runs 13 residues. The ends lost 10 bases at V and 6 bases at J; junction bases unmatched: 6. This chain's CDR3 is CATPRDRGQPQHF. The CDR3 nucleotides read TGTGCCACTCCACGGGACAGGGGTCAGCCCCAGCATTTT.

CDR3 protein: CASSRGPGELFF. The CDR3 DNA is TGTGCCAGCAGCCGAGGTCCCGGGGAGCTGTTTTTT. The rearrangement links TRBV7-3 to TRBJ2-2; no clear D gene. This CDR3 spans 12 amino acids. V shed 5 bases and J shed 6 bases, with 7 bases lying between them. Germline CDR1 is SGHTA and CDR2 is FQGTGA.

The chain has TRBV29-1 and TRBJ1-5, with D possibly matching TRBD1 (6 bases). Trimming shortened V by 5 bases and J by 5 bases, and 19 bases separated the two germline ends. Germline V CDR1 and CDR2: SQVTM, ANQGSEA. This CDR3 contains 15 residues. The CDR3 nucleotides are TGCAGCGTTTCCTACAACGCAGGGGCCGATCAGCCCCAGCATTTT. Translation: CSVSYNAGADQPQHF.